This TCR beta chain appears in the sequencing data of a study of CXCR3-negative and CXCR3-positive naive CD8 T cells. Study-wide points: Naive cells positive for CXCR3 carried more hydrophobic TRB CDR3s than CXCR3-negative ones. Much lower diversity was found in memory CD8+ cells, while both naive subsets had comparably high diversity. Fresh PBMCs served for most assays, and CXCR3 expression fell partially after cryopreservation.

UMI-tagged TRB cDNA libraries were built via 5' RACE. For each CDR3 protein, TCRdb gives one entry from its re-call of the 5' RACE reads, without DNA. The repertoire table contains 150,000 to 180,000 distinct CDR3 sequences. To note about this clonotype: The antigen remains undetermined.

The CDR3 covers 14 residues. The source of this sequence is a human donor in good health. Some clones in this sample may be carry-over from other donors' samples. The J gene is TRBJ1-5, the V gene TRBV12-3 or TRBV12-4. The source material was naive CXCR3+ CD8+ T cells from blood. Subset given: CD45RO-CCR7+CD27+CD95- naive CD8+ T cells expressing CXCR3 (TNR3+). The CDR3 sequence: CASSPSRTNQPQHF.